This TCR beta chain is from a study of T cell repertoires in cytomegalovirus infection. The sample holds many counts of this clonotype. Its cognate antigen is unknown. Study-wide results and limits: The ex vivo response showed dominance by HLA-C-restricted CMV-specific TCR beta clonotypes.

TCRdb independently ran MiXCR on the reads; one entry per CDR3 protein. Of fewer than 550,000 distinct CDR3 sequences listed, 15% to 20% were seen once; the top ten hold 24%. The specimen was CD8+ T cells from PBMCs. This sequence originates from a human donor in good health (CMV status not recorded). Some clones in this sample may be carry-over from other donors' samples.

The CDR3 nucleotides are TGCGCCAGCAGCTTGTTTGAATTGGACAGGGGTTTAGGCACAGATACGCAGTATTTT. Protein: CASSLFELDRGLGTDTQYF. The J gene is TRBJ2-3, the V gene TRBV5-1, with 9 bases matching TRBD1. Trimming at V came to 1 base and at J to 1 base, leaving 13 bases not matched to a gene. CDR1 is SGHRS, CDR2 YFSETQ, per germline. This CDR3 has 19 residues.